Listed below are T cell receptor beta chains from one sample, sequenced in a study of blood T cells in healthy people across ages. MiXCR, run by TCRdb on the 5' RACE reads, gives a single entry per CDR3 protein. The sample yields about 1,600,000 distinct CDR3 sequences, around 42% seen once. The source material was blood. All receptors come from a woman aged 18-29 years in good health. CDR3s include the opening cysteine and the closing phenylalanine or tryptophan. A D gene is named only where the DNA matches it firmly. Not all rows give a size; the values are once, few, many and, for expanded clones, a class.

v_call,d_call,clone_size,j_call,cdr3_aa,cdr3_nt
TRBV7-2,TRBD2,few,TRBJ2-1,CASSLARGSGGSYNEQFF,TGTGCCAGCAGCTTAGCGCGGGGTAGCGGGGGGTCCTACAATGAGCAGTTCTTC
TRBV4-1,.,.,TRBJ1-3,CASSQDPAGEITGNTIYF,TGCGCCAGCAGCCAAGATCCCGCAGGCGAAATAACTGGAAACACCATATATTTT
TRBV12-3/TRBV12-4,.,.,TRBJ2-1,CASSLGGGYQESQFF,TGTGCCAGCAGTTTAGGGGGCGGGTACCAAGAGAGCCAGTTCTTC
TRBV5-1,.,.,TRBJ2-7,CASRPQGGYEQYF,TGCGCCAGCAGACCACAGGGTGGGTACGAGCAGTACTTC
TRBV6-1,.,.,TRBJ2-3,CASSEDGAGTDTQYF,TGTGCCAGCAGTGAAGATGGGGCTGGCACAGATACGCAGTATTTT
TRBV28,TRBD2,few,TRBJ2-3,CASSPGASGTFGTQYF,TGTGCCAGCAGTCCTGGGGCTAGCGGTACGTTCGGGACGCAGTATTTT
TRBV3-1,TRBD1,.,TRBJ1-1,CASSQGQGVIAAFF,TGTGCCAGCAGCCAGGGACAGGGGGTCATCGCGGCTTTCTTT
TRBV6-6,.,.,TRBJ2-2,CASSYRSVSTGELFF,TGTGCCAGCAGTTACCGGTCGGTATCGACCGGGGAGCTGTTTTTT
TRBV7-2,TRBD2,many,TRBJ2-5,CASSLAGGYQETQYF,TGTGCCAGCAGCCTAGCGGGAGGGTACCAAGAGACCCAGTACTTC
TRBV6-1,.,.,TRBJ1-3,CASIEEDSSGNTIYF,TGTGCCAGCATTGAAGAAGACAGCTCTGGAAACACCATATATTTT
TRBV24-1,.,.,TRBJ2-1,CATSAVGEQFF,TGTGCCACCAGTGCGGTGGGTGAGCAGTTCTTC
TRBV12-3/TRBV12-4,TRBD1,few,TRBJ1-5,CASSLQQGADISNQPQHF,TGTGCCAGCAGTTTGCAACAGGGGGCGGACATAAGCAATCAGCCCCAGCATTTT
TRBV27,.,.,TRBJ2-7,CASSAGLGGHEQYF,TGTGCCAGCAGTGCGGGACTCGGGGGTCATGAGCAGTACTTC
TRBV9,TRBD1,few,TRBJ1-2,CASSPLEGADYGYTF,TGTGCCAGCAGCCCTTTGGAGGGGGCTGACTATGGCTACACCTTC
TRBV27,.,.,TRBJ1-3,CASSLAGPGNTIYF,TGTGCCAGCAGTTTGGCCGGGCCGGGAAACACCATATATTTT
TRBV5-1,TRBD2,few,TRBJ2-7,CASSLVTSGTYEQYF,TGCGCCAGCAGCTTGGTCACTAGCGGTACCTACGAGCAGTACTTC
TRBV9,.,.,TRBJ2-7,CASNRDGVYEQYF,TGTGCCAGCAATCGGGACGGCGTCTACGAGCAGTACTTC
TRBV7-8,.,.,TRBJ2-7,CASSRQHSPYEQYF,TGTGCCAGCAGCCGCCAGCATTCACCCTACGAGCAGTACTTC
TRBV12-3/TRBV12-4,TRBD2,.,TRBJ2-1,CASSLGLVRNEQFF,TGTGCCAGCAGTCTCGGACTAGTTCGGAATGAGCAGTTCTTC
TRBV10-3,.,.,TRBJ2-3,CAISGTEKGDTQYF,TGTGCCATCAGTGGAACGGAGAAGGGAGATACGCAGTATTTT
TRBV6-1,.,.,TRBJ2-3,CASNPYPGDTQYF,TGTGCCAGCAACCCCTACCCAGGGGATACGCAGTATTTT
TRBV6-5,.,.,TRBJ1-1,CASSYRQDTEAFF,TGTGCCAGCAGTTACCGTCAGGACACTGAAGCTTTCTTT
TRBV12-3/TRBV12-4,.,.,TRBJ1-1,CASSPTQGHTEAFF,TGTGCCAGCAGTCCCACCCAGGGTCACACTGAAGCTTTCTTT
TRBV28,.,few,TRBJ2-1,CASSLRTRGGVVNEQFF,TGTGCCAGCTCTCTTCGCACTAGGGGGGGGGTCGTGAATGAGCAGTTCTTC
TRBV4-1,TRBD1,.,TRBJ2-6,CASNRPGQDSGANVLTF,TGCGCCAGCAACCGCCCCGGACAGGACTCTGGGGCCAACGTCCTGACTTTC
TRBV4-1,.,few,TRBJ1-5,CASSQVKGTNSNQPQHF,TGCGCCAGCAGCCAAGTTAAGGGCACTAATAGCAATCAGCCCCAGCATTTT
TRBV2,TRBD1,.,TRBJ2-6,CASTYRGPGANVLTF,TGTGCCAGCACCTACAGGGGGCCTGGGGCCAACGTCCTGACTTTC
TRBV11-2,.,few,TRBJ2-7,CASSPQGYYYEQYF,TGTGCCAGCAGCCCACAGGGATACTACTACGAGCAGTACTTC
TRBV6-6,.,.,TRBJ2-5,CASSQPGVGQETQYF,TGTGCCAGCAGCCAGCCGGGGGTGGGACAAGAGACCCAGTACTTC
TRBV20-1,TRBD2,.,TRBJ2-3,CSARLAGGSAATTSTDTQYF,TGCAGTGCTCGACTAGCGGGGGGGTCTGCAGCTACAACAAGCACAGATACGCAGTATTTT
TRBV20-1,TRBD1,.,TRBJ2-7,CSASTGTGNDEQYF,TGCAGTGCTAGTACCGGGACAGGGAACGACGAGCAGTACTTC
TRBV7-2,.,.,TRBJ2-3,CASSVGKSDTQYF,TGTGCCAGCAGCGTCGGGAAATCAGATACGCAGTATTTT
TRBV27,.,.,TRBJ2-7,CASRGGGIYEQYF,TGTGCCAGCAGGGGAGGGGGCATTTACGAGCAGTACTTC
TRBV12-3/TRBV12-4,.,.,TRBJ2-6,CASSFGGLGANVLTF,TGTGCCAGCAGTTTTGGGGGGCTAGGGGCCAACGTCCTGACTTTC
TRBV7-2,.,once,TRBJ1-2,CASSLIVNYGYTF,TGTGCCAGCAGCTTAATCGTGAACTATGGCTACACCTTC
TRBV5-1,TRBD2,.,TRBJ2-3,CASSAAGTSGSIVDTQYF,TGCGCCAGCAGCGCAGCCGGGACTAGCGGGAGTATAGTAGATACGCAGTATTTT
TRBV5-1,.,few,TRBJ2-5,CASSLLGEAQETQYF,TGCGCCAGCAGCTTGTTGGGTGAAGCCCAAGAGACCCAGTACTTC
TRBV21-1,.,.,TRBJ2-7,CASRTSWDRGPSYEQYF,TGTGCCAGCAGAACCTCTTGGGACAGGGGGCCGTCCTACGAGCAGTACTTC
TRBV10-3,.,.,TRBJ2-1,CAISADGLNVQFF,TGTGCCATCAGTGCGGATGGGCTCAATGTGCAGTTCTTC
TRBV27,TRBD1,.,TRBJ2-1,CASGRTGDNEQFF,TGTGCCAGCGGGAGGACAGGGGACAATGAGCAGTTCTTC
TRBV5-1,TRBD2,.,TRBJ2-1,CASSHGGDGDEQFF,TGCGCCAGCAGCCACGGGGGGGACGGCGATGAGCAGTTCTTC
TRBV7-9,TRBD2,few,TRBJ2-1,CASSLAPSGGNEQFF,TGTGCCAGCAGCTTGGCTCCTAGCGGGGGCAATGAGCAGTTCTTC
TRBV5-6,TRBD2,.,TRBJ2-3,CASSLRGAGEGWQTDTQYF,TGTGCCAGCAGCCTTCGGGGTGCGGGAGAAGGGTGGCAGACAGATACGCAGTATTTT
TRBV7-6,.,few,TRBJ2-3,CASSLGNPSTDTQYF,TGTGCCAGCAGCCTAGGGAATCCTAGCACAGATACGCAGTATTTT
TRBV12-3/TRBV12-4,.,.,TRBJ2-2,CASSFRGEMMRTGELFF,TGTGCCAGCAGTTTCCGGGGAGAAATGATGCGCACCGGGGAGCTGTTTTTT